Listed below are T cell receptor beta chains from one sample, sequenced in a study of CXCR3-negative and CXCR3-positive naive CD8 T cells. TCRdb re-called the 5' RACE reads; one entry per CDR3 protein, DNA not given. Reported are about 120,000 distinct CDR3 sequences; the ten largest clones contain 0.35% to 0.4%. The sequenced sample was naive CXCR3+ CD8+ T cells from blood. All receptors derive from a human donor in good health. Some clones in this sample may be carry-over from other donors' samples. Each CDR3 is given with its conserved first and last residue.

J	V	CDR3
TRBJ2-1	TRBV7-6	CASSLMGRDEQFF
TRBJ2-7	TRBV20-1	CSARVHERGDWYEQYF
TRBJ2-1	TRBV7-2	CASSGGTSGWDEQFF
TRBJ2-7	TRBV9	CASSIMGDYEQYF
TRBJ1-1	TRBV5-1	CASSFENTEAFF
TRBJ2-7	TRBV9	CASSVRDRASYEQYF
TRBJ2-2	TRBV4-3	CASSQDRSSGSGELFF
TRBJ1-2	TRBV29-1	CSVEEEKRAYGYTF
TRBJ1-1	TRBV5-8	CASKRTPGGLNTEAFF
TRBJ2-7	TRBV23-1	CASSQSCSSYEQYF
TRBJ1-2	TRBV5-1	CASSLELEIGDGYTF
TRBJ2-4	TRBV7-2	CASSLGPPGQRDIQYF
TRBJ2-3	TRBV11-2	CASSLDAPGDTQYF
TRBJ2-1	TRBV29-1	CSVEYPGTGDNEQFF
TRBJ2-7	TRBV21-1	CASSKGTVRYEQYF
TRBJ1-5	TRBV2	CASTPGQSNQPQHF
TRBJ2-1	TRBV7-9	CASSRTDSSYNEQFF
TRBJ2-1	TRBV12-3/TRBV12-4	CASKAGLAGAYNEQFF
TRBJ2-7	TRBV15	CATSGRRGPTGDEQYF
TRBJ2-3	TRBV10-3	CAIGVEGGFTDTQYF
TRBJ2-7	TRBV27	CASSSRQGPLYEQYF
TRBJ2-3	TRBV7-2	CASSLVGGAWTDTQYF
TRBJ2-7	TRBV5-1	CASSLLGSGSYEQYF
TRBJ2-3	TRBV20-1	CSALIAGGIRGRTDTQYF
TRBJ2-2	TRBV3-1	CASRVENTGELFF
TRBJ2-1	TRBV11-1	CASSEPGANRHEQFF
TRBJ2-2	TRBV9	CASSVDTAERGELFF
TRBJ2-1	TRBV7-9	CASSLDGIRLAGENNEQFF
TRBJ2-1	TRBV29-1	CSVVTSFNEQFF
TRBJ2-1	TRBV20-1	CSARLAETYNEQFF
TRBJ1-1	TRBV13	CASSSRGGVEAFF
TRBJ2-5	TRBV30	CAWYLRGAQETQYF
TRBJ2-1	TRBV19	CASSMGTTSEQFF
TRBJ1-2	TRBV11-3	CASSLDPGGEVMAGYTF
TRBJ2-2	TRBV7-9	CASSFEREPGELFF
TRBJ2-1	TRBV5-6	CASRPDEARGNNEQFF
TRBJ2-1	TRBV12-3/TRBV12-4	CASRPLGRNYNEQFF